The sample holds a few counts of the clone carrying this TCR beta chain. Antigen specificity is unknown. These data originate in a study of T-cell memory formation after mild COVID-19. Background on the study: Largely donor-specific TCR clusters were found. Points from the study as a whole: Memory sampled before infection contained some responding clones, suggesting cross-reactive memory joined. Contracting CD4+ clones sat mainly in CM and EM; CD8+ in EMRA. Contracting clones from day 15 to 85 had balanced CD4/CD8; later expanders favoured CD4+.

The ends lost 2 bases at V and 6 bases at J; junction bases unmatched: 9. CDR1 and CDR2 from the germline V gene are SGHRS and YFSETQ. CDR3 size: 16 residues. TCRdb used MiXCR to reprocess the 5' RACE reads, holding one entry per CDR3 protein. The sample holds 450,000 to 650,000 distinct CDR3 sequences; more than 15% are singletons and the top ten take 9.5% to 15%. Specimen: PBMCs or a T cell subset sorted from them (not recorded which). The chain links TRBV5-1 to TRBJ2-1, with 9 bases fitting TRBD2. This TCR was recovered from an adult woman who had mild COVID-19 (a few samples of this study predate the infection). Cell type and time point are not known. Here the CDR3 reads CASSFGLAGKVNEQFF. CDR3 DNA sequence: TGCGCCAGCAGCTTCGGTCTAGCGGGAAAAGTCAATGAGCAGTTCTTC.